The present entry profiles one T cell receptor beta chain with its context. The sample is drawn from a study of patients and donors after allogeneic stem cell transplantation. Germline CDR1 SGHVS, CDR2 FNYEAQ. The CDR3 is 16 amino acids. V lost 5 bases to trimming and J lost 2 bases, with 18 bases between them. TCRdb called the RT-PCR reads again in MiXCR, with one record for every CDR3 protein. The repertoire consists of about 960,000 distinct CDR3 sequences, with more than 15% occurring once and the leading ten covering around 6%. The TCR comes from a human donor who was either an allogeneic HSCT recipient or a stem cell or donor lymphocyte infusion donor (not recorded which). It is not recorded whose cells these are; they may come from a transplant donor. The chain links TRBV7-6 to TRBJ2-5; weak D call: TRBD2 (5 bases). Sample: blood, either unsorted or a sorted T cell fraction (not recorded which). In DNA, the CDR3 is TGTGCCAGCAGCCCACGGGGTCTCGCCATACAAGAGACCCAGTACTTC. It specifies CASSPRGLAIQETQYF.